These 32 T cell receptor beta chains were all obtained from the same sample, sequenced in a study of beta chain features in type 1 diabetes (dated by TCRdb to the late 2010s). Paper-wide results and their limitations: Type 1 diabetes patients showed a moderate but significant shortening of TCRB CDR3 length in all four CD4+ subsets.

These receptors' antigens are unknown. Receptors were amplified or captured by the immunoSEQ multiplex PCR assay. All of the isolated RNA was reverse transcribed with the High Capacity cDNA Reverse Transcription Kit, so expressed TCRB transcripts were sequenced. TCRdb's version of the immuneACCESS table is confined to in-frame rearrangements and falls short of the full clone set. An unresolved V gene accounts for under half of the shortfall where checked; the remainder is of unknown origin. Here the sample has around 650,000 clones; roughly 12% occur a single time. Together, the top ten hold 0.095% to 0.15% of the sample. Sequenced sample: naive CD4+ T cells from blood. The cell subset or site label of this sample denotes: true naive CD4+ T cells. Source of these receptors: a man aged 25 to 45 with type 1 diabetes.

This clone was recorded a few times. V and J are TRBV23-1 and TRBJ1-1; unclear D gene. Being an ORF, TRBV23-1 has a function that is uncertain. Trimming left V 0 bases short and J 1 base short, with 6 bases between. CDR3 length equals 14 residues. The CDR3 sequence: CASSQSRQNTEAFF. DNA of the CDR3: TGCGCCAGCAGTCAATCGAGACAGAACACTGAAGCTTTCTTT.

In this sample, this clone turned up a few times. V usage is TRBV7-8 and J usage is TRBJ1-1; D is undetermined. V was cut by 5 bases and J by 5 bases, with 18 bases left in between. The CDR3 spans 15 residues. CDR1 SGHVS and CDR2 FQNEAQ come from the germline V gene. This CDR3 is CASSPRYLAATEAFF. The DNA for the CDR3 is TGTGCCAGCAGCCCGAGGTATCTGGCGGCTACTGAAGCTTTCTTT.

This clone was observed a handful of times. The rearrangement uses TRBV9 and TRBJ2-7, with TRBD1 as a possible D gene (6 bases). The germline CDR1 and CDR2 sequences are SGDLS and YYNGEE. The CDR3 runs to 13 residues. V gave up 4 bases and J gave up 2 bases, with 10 bases separating them. The CDR3 region has the DNA TGTGCCAGCAGCACCGGGACACCCTACGAGCAGTACTTC. Translation: CASSTGTPYEQYF.

On this clone itself: Mismatch with germline at one junction end may stem from a read error. The chain recombines TRBV4-3 with TRBJ1-2, with a tentative D call TRBD1 (6 bases). Looked up from germline, CDR1 is LGHNA and CDR2 is YSLEER. This CDR3 contains 14 residues. The CDR3 nucleotides read TGCGCCAGCAGCCAAGATACGGGTACAGGGTACACACTATTC. Amino acids: CASSQDTGTGYTLF.

There are a few counts of this clone. This chain uses TRBV2 with TRBJ2-5, with a possible D match to TRBD2 (6 bases). The CDR3 has 13 residues. V was trimmed by 3 bases and J by 5 bases, leaving 10 bases between them. Germline V CDR1 and CDR2: SNHLY, FYNNEI. The CDR3 DNA is TGTGCCAGCAGTGACGGGGGTAGGGAGACCCAGTACTTC. Translated, it gives CASSDGGRETQYF.

The rearrangement links TRBV11-2 to TRBJ2-1; tentatively, D is TRBD2 (5 bases). This CDR3 contains 17 residues. The germline V gene has CDR1 SGHAT and CDR2 FQNNGV. With 5 bases removed from V and 3 bases from J, the gap between germline ends came to 20 bases. The CDR3 here is CASSVKGWVGDYNEQFF. For the CDR3, the DNA is TGTGCCAGCAGCGTTAAAGGGTGGGTCGGGGACTACAATGAGCAGTTCTTC.

This clone was observed a handful of times. The chain combines TRBV4-3 with TRBJ1-1; D is unclear. CDR1 is LGHNA and CDR2 is YSLEER in the germline V gene. This CDR3 comprises 16 residues. Trimming took 1 base from V and 0 from J, leaving 12 bases between them. The CDR3 region is CASSQVMSLMNTEAFF. In DNA, the CDR3 is TGCGCCAGCAGCCAAGTTATGTCGCTCATGAACACTGAAGCTTTCTTT.

This clone has just a few counts. The chain has TRBV6-1 and TRBJ1-1, with D unclear. V lost 2 bases, J lost 0 bases, and 1 base lay in between. The germline V gene has CDR1 MNHNS and CDR2 SASEGT. The CDR3 extends over 12 amino acids. CDR3 sequence: CASSELNTEAFF. In nucleotides, the CDR3 is TGTGCCAGCAGTGAATTGAACACTGAAGCTTTCTTT.

The chain joins TRBV9 to TRBJ2-1; D is possibly TRBD2 (5 bases). Between the trimmed V and J ends, which lost 0 bases and 0 bases, there was a span of 10 bases. The CDR3 totals 16 residues. Germline V lookup: CDR1 SGDLS, CDR2 YYNGEE. Written as DNA, the CDR3 is TGTGCCAGCAGCGTAGGCCACGGACTCTCCTACAATGAGCAGTTCTTC. This encodes CASSVGHGLSYNEQFF.

As regards this clone: Other DNA sequences in the sample encode the same CDR3. The chain couples TRBV7-9 to TRBJ2-3, with unresolved D. The germline gives CDR1 SEHNR, CDR2 FQNEAQ (reference sequence). V shed 6 bases and J shed 2 bases, with 3 bases lying between them. This CDR3 is 11 amino acids long. CDR3 DNA: TGTGCCAGCAGTATCACAGATACGCAGTATTTT. It is translated as CASSITDTQYF.

In its sample, this clone was seen a few times. The chain is built from TRBV27 and TRBJ1-1; 12 bases agree with TRBD1. Per germline, CDR1 MNHEY and CDR2 SMNVEV (reference sequence). With 7 bases clipped from V and 5 bases from J, the junction kept 8 bases outside the gene matches. The CDR3 extends over 15 amino acids. CDR3 region: CASTPGQGAQTEAFF. The CDR3 bases are TGTGCCAGCACTCCGGGACAGGGGGCGCAGACTGAAGCTTTCTTT.

The chain combines TRBV10-2 with TRBJ1-5; D uncertain. V was trimmed by 3 bases and J by 9 bases, leaving 9 bases between them. The CDR3 is 12 residues long. Germline V CDR1 and CDR2: WSHSY, SAAADI. The CDR3 protein is CASSERPRPQHF. The CDR3 bases are TGCGCCAGCAGTGAACGTCCTCGGCCCCAGCATTTT.

The chain joins TRBV30 to TRBJ1-2; 9 nucleotides line up with TRBD1. The V and J ends lost 0 bases and 7 bases, in that order; junction bases with no gene match: 9. In germline, CDR1 is GTSNPN, CDR2 SVGIG (reference sequence). The CDR3 spans 15 residues. CDR3 sequence reads: CAWSVPDRGASGYTF. The CDR3 nucleotides read TGTGCCTGGAGTGTCCCGGACAGGGGCGCCTCTGGCTACACCTTC.

The V gene is TRBV7-9, the J gene TRBJ2-1, with D possibly called TRBD1 or TRBD2 (5 bases each). CDR3 length: 16 amino acids. CDR1 is SEHNR and CDR2 is FQNEAQ in the germline V gene (reference sequence). V lost 3 bases, J lost 5 bases, and 17 bases lay in between. The CDR3 DNA sequence: TGTGCCAGCAGCTTTATCCCCGGGGCATCGCACAATGAGCAGTTCTTC. It codes for CASSFIPGASHNEQFF.

The gene calls are TRBV2 and TRBJ2-1, with TRBD2 matching 11 bases. CDR3 length equals 15 residues. The V segment lost 4 bases and the J segment 6 bases; nucleotides outside the gene matches: 5. Germline CDR1 and CDR2: SNHLY and FYNNEI. The CDR3 spells CASSVLAGGLNEQFF. The CDR3 region has the DNA TGTGCCAGCAGTGTTTTAGCGGGGGGGCTCAATGAGCAGTTCTTC.

This clone was detected a few times. The chain uses TRBV29-1 and TRBJ1-6; 9 bases line up with TRBD1. The CDR3 is 14 amino acids. Germline V gives CDR1 SQVTM, CDR2 ANQGSEA. V dropped 6 bases and J dropped 3; count of bases not matched to a gene: 3. The CDR3: CSVKTGGYNSPLHF. The CDR3 DNA sequence: TGCAGCGTGAAGACAGGGGGCTATAATTCACCCCTCCACTTT.

This clone was picked up a small number of times. The rearrangement joins TRBV7-2 to TRBJ2-7; D is possibly TRBD1 (6 bases). Trimming took 8 bases from V and 3 from J, leaving 8 bases between them. This CDR3 contains 11 residues. From germline, CDR1 is SGHTA and CDR2 FQGNSA. The CDR3 is CASGQHYEQYF. Written as DNA, the CDR3 is TGTGCCAGCGGACAGCACTACGAGCAGTACTTC.

The J gene is TRBJ1-2, the V gene TRBV6-5; a possible D gene is TRBD1 (6 bases). The CDR3 contains 11 residues. V was trimmed by 9 bases and J by 8 bases, leaving 13 bases between them. Germline CDR1 and CDR2: MNHEY and SVGAGI. CDR3 DNA sequence: TGTGCCAGTTACGGGGGCAAAGGCTACACCTTC. Its translation is CASYGGKGYTF.

The table lists this clone with a few counts. This chain connects TRBV19 to TRBJ1-4; D call uncertain. V was cut by 8 bases and J by 3 bases, with 10 bases left in between. The CDR3 length is 13 residues. Germline lookup yields CDR1 LNHDA and CDR2 SQIVND (reference sequence). The CDR3 bases are TGTGCCAGTGCAGACCCGGCTAATGAAAAACTGTTTTTT. The encoded protein is CASADPANEKLFF.

In nucleotides, the CDR3 is TGTGCCAGCAGTTTTTACCCCGGGACAGTGGTAAAACTGTTTTTT. Translating gives CASSFYPGTVVKLFF. The chain combines TRBV6-5 with TRBJ1-4; 7 bases line up with TRBD1. V dropped 4 bases and J dropped 10; count of bases not matched to a gene: 12. CDR1 MNHEY and CDR2 SVGAGI come from the germline V gene. The CDR3 is 15 amino acids.

This sequence joins TRBV7-6 and TRBJ2-3, with TRBD2 as a possible D gene (5 bases). The V gene's germline CDR1 is SGHVS and CDR2 FNYEAQ. Trimming removed 6 bases from V and 8 bases from J, with 9 bases in between. The CDR3 spans 11 residues. The CDR3 here is CASRERGTQYF. In DNA form, the CDR3 reads TGTGCCAGCAGGGAACGGGGTACGCAGTATTTT.

For this clone: Within the sample, other DNA sequences also encode this same CDR3. The chain is built from TRBV9 and TRBJ1-5; no reliable D call. With 0 bases removed from V and 2 bases from J, the gap between germline ends came to 6 bases. Per the germline V gene, CDR1 is SGDLS and CDR2 is YYNGEE. This CDR3 comprises 14 residues. CDR3 DNA sequence: TGTGCCAGCAGCGTAGACCTGGGCAATCAGCCCCAGCATTTT. Protein sequence: CASSVDLGNQPQHF.

The chain's CDR3 is CASSFLGTGNQPQHF. CDR3 in DNA: TGTGCCAGCAGCTTTCTGGGCACGGGCAATCAGCCCCAGCATTTT. The rearrangement joins TRBV11-2 to TRBJ1-5, with D unresolved. The CDR3 totals 15 residues. Germline V CDR1 and CDR2: SGHAT, FQNNGV. Trimming took 3 bases from V and 2 from J, leaving 11 bases between them.

V and J are TRBV5-4 and TRBJ1-2; D may be TRBD1 (6 bases). The CDR3 runs to 13 residues. V lost 5 bases to trimming and J lost 2 bases, with 10 bases between them. Germline CDR1 reads SGHNT; CDR2 reads YYREEE (reference sequence). CDR3 amino acids: CASRATGNYGYTF. Written as DNA, the CDR3 is TGTGCCAGCAGGGCCACAGGGAACTATGGCTACACCTTC.

In this sample, this clone turned up a few times. The V and J genes are TRBV2 and TRBJ2-5; possibly TRBD2 for D (5 bases). The CDR3 loop spans 14 amino acids. Germline V gene sequence: CDR1 SNHLY, CDR2 FYNNEI. V lost 6 bases and J lost 3, with 14 bases in between. The CDR3 DNA is TGTGCCAGCAGGAGGGTGGCCAGTAAAGAGACCCAGTACTTC. It specifies CASRRVASKETQYF.

This clone was counted only a few times. The V call is TRBV30, the J call TRBJ2-6, with a possible D match to TRBD1 (6 bases). The CDR3 sequence is 18 residues long. Trimming took 5 bases from V and 0 from J, leaving 20 bases between them. Germline CDR1 GTSNPN, CDR2 SVGIG (reference sequence). CDR3 nucleotides: TGTGCCTGGGGCCCCGCGGCAGGGGCCTACTCTGGGGCCAACGTCCTGACTTTC. Translated: CAWGPAAGAYSGANVLTF.

This clone was counted between two and nine times. The V gene is TRBV7-2, the J gene TRBJ1-6, with D tentatively TRBD1 (5 bases). This CDR3 spans 12 amino acids. V was clipped by 1 base and J by 16 bases, with 11 bases between them. CDR1 and CDR2 from the germline V gene are SGHTA and FQGNSA. CDR3: CASSLDEGRLHF. The DNA for the CDR3 is TGTGCCAGCAGCTTAGATGAGGGGAGGCTCCACTTT. The full variable domain, rest sourced from reference TRBV7-2 and TRBJ1-6, is GAGVSQSPSNKVTEKGKDVELRCDPISGHTALYWYRQSLGQGLEFLIYFQGNSAPDKSGLPSDRFSAERTGGSVSTLTIQRTQQEDSAVYLCASSLDEGRLHFGNGTRLTVT.

This clone was seen a handful of times. This sequence joins TRBV6-7 and TRBJ2-7, with unresolved D. TRBV6-7 is noted as an ORF with a role that remains uncertain. There are 15 residues in the CDR3. The ends were cut back, 0 bases at V and 2 bases at J, with 11 bases in the middle. The CDR3 sequence is CASSYSTRAAYEQYF. The CDR3 region has the DNA TGTGCCAGCAGTTACTCGACACGGGCTGCCTACGAGCAGTACTTC.

Turning to this clone: In the same sample, other DNA sequences code for this CDR3. V usage is TRBV11-2 and J usage is TRBJ1-2; 8 nucleotides align to TRBD1. V dropped 3 bases and J dropped 3; count of bases not matched to a gene: 3. CDR1 and CDR2 from the germline V gene are SGHAT and FQNNGV. There are 14 residues in the CDR3. The CDR3, as DNA: TGTGCCAGCAGCTTGGCAGGGGGCTACTATGGCTACACCTTC. Encoded protein: CASSLAGGYYGYTF.

V is TRBV27 and J is TRBJ1-4, with a tentative D call TRBD1 (6 bases). The germline V gene has CDR1 MNHEY and CDR2 SMNVEV (reference sequence). Trimming left V 5 bases short and J 11 bases short, with 18 bases between. The CDR3 has 14 amino acids. CDR3 nucleotides: TGTGCCAGCAGTCCGCGCGGGGGCCCGGGGAAACTGTTTTTT. This codes for CASSPRGGPGKLFF.

This clone was seen only a few times. This chain uses TRBV29-1 with TRBJ1-1; weak D call: TRBD1 (6 bases). V lost 6 bases and J lost 4, with 24 bases in between. The CDR3 has 16 amino acids. Per germline, CDR1 SQVTM and CDR2 ANQGSEA. CDR3 residues: CSVYPWEGVFGTEAFF. The CDR3 DNA reads as TGCAGCGTATACCCCTGGGAGGGGGTCTTCGGCACTGAAGCTTTCTTT.

This clone was seen a single time. J is TRBJ2-1 and V is TRBV6-1, with a tentative D call TRBD1 (6 bases). This CDR3 has 14 amino acids. CDR1 MNHNS and CDR2 SASEGT come from the germline V gene. Trimming took off 3 bases at V and 9 bases at J, with 15 bases between the two ends. The CDR3 loop reads CASSDSTGRVEQFF. CDR3 DNA: TGTGCCAGCAGTGATAGTACAGGGAGAGTTGAGCAGTTCTTC.